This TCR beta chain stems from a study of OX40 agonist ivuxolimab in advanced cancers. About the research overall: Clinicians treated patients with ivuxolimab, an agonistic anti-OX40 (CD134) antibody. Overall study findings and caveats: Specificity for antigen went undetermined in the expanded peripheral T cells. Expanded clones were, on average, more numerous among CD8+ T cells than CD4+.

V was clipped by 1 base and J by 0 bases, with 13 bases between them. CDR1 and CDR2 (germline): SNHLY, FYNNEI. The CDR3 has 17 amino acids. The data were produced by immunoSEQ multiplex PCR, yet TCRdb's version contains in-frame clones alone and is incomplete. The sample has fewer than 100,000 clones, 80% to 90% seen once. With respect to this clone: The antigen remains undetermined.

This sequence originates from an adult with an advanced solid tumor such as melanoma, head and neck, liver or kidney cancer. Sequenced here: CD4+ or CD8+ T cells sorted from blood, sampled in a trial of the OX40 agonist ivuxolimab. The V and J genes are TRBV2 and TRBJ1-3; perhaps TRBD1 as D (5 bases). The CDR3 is CASSEVMGESSGNTIYF. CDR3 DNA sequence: TGTGCCAGCAGTGAAGTAATGGGGGAGAGCTCTGGAAACACCATATATTTT.